The clone carrying this T cell receptor (beta chain) occurred many times. This record comes from a study of early T cells in non-severe SARS-CoV-2 infection. Across the whole study: Bulk RNA isolated from unsorted whole blood underwent sequencing; chains were not paired.

Individual cDNA molecules each received unique molecular identifiers attached to them. MiXCR, applied by TCRdb to the 5' RACE reads, yields one record per CDR3 protein. The sample includes about 67,000 distinct CDR3 sequences, roughly 11% of them seen just once. The CDR3 extends over 17 amino acids. Trimming cost V 0 bases and J 7 bases; bases outside gene matches: 10. Germline-derived CDR1 and CDR2 are MGHRA and YSYEKL. V and J are TRBV4-1 and TRBJ2-1; 9 bases are a match to TRBD2. The sequence derives from an adult who was a healthcare worker with PCR-confirmed SARS-CoV-2 infection or an uninfected control (not recorded which). The sample taken for sequencing was whole blood. The CDR3 nucleotides are TGCGCCAGCAGCCAAGATTGGAAAGCGGGGGGCTTAAATGAGCAGTTCTTC. Its protein is CASSQDWKAGGLNEQFF.